This T cell receptor beta chain was profiled in a study of T-cell memory formation after mild COVID-19. This clonotype was seen at least ten times. Via MiXCR, TCRdb re-called the 5' RACE reads, giving one row per CDR3 protein. Of 90,000 to 130,000 distinct CDR3 sequences in the sample, roughly 19% were seen once. CDR3 length: 12 residues. V was shortened by 6 bases and J by 7 bases, with 12 bases between the two germline ends. The sample consisted of PBMCs or a T cell subset sorted from them (not recorded which). V and J are TRBV12-3 or TRBV12-4 and TRBJ1-2, with unresolved D. The clonotype originates from a man younger than 35 who had mild COVID-19 (a few samples of this study predate the infection). Cell type and time point are not known. The DNA of the CDR3 is TGTGCCAGCAGCCGCGAGTCGGGTGGCTACACCTTC. This translates into CASSRESGGYTF.